A selection of T cell receptor beta chains follows, all from one sample in a study of CXCR3-negative and CXCR3-positive naive CD8 T cells. TCRdb reprocessed the 5' RACE reads and keeps a single row for each CDR3 protein, giving no DNA. This sample's clone table lists over 35,000 distinct CDR3 sequences. Sequenced sample: naive CXCR3- CD8+ T cells from blood. These receptors all stem from a human donor in good health. Some clones in this sample may be carry-over from other donors' samples. Both conserved end residues are part of each CDR3.

v_call	j_call	cdr3_aa
TRBV2	TRBJ2-1	CASSDPASGFSYNEQFF
TRBV29-1	TRBJ1-1	CSVPGPGFEAFF
TRBV12-3/TRBV12-4	TRBJ2-5	CASTLDWGSPPQETQYF
TRBV20-1	TRBJ2-7	CSARGTSYEQYF
TRBV20-1	TRBJ2-1	CSASPGTSPNEQFF
TRBV4-3	TRBJ2-6	CASSQAGTGTGANVLTF
TRBV29-1	TRBJ2-7	CSARAAYEQYF
TRBV28	TRBJ2-1	CASSLILGRGNEQFF
TRBV20-1	TRBJ2-5	CSARDGRGQETQYF
TRBV5-6	TRBJ2-3	CASSSSWDTQYF
TRBV20-1	TRBJ2-1	CSARDIGLASTSYNEQFF
TRBV29-1	TRBJ2-7	CSVGLAGGRSYEQYF
TRBV27	TRBJ2-2	CASSLSPDRAGELFF
TRBV28	TRBJ2-5	CASNTLQETQYF
TRBV29-1	TRBJ2-7	CSVEDLGGSGYEQYF
TRBV19	TRBJ2-7	CASSMGTDTYEQYF
TRBV2	TRBJ2-1	CASRPDWKQFF
TRBV29-1	TRBJ2-5	CSALTGATRGETQYF
TRBV19	TRBJ2-4	CASSIRQGLAKNIQYF
TRBV3-1	TRBJ2-7	CASSQVNSYEQYF
TRBV28	TRBJ2-2	CASSFVEDTGELFF
TRBV15	TRBJ2-3	CATRKRGDGTDTQYF
TRBV20-1	TRBJ2-7	CSAPDRDRGYEQYF
TRBV5-1	TRBJ2-5	CASSSTPGIQETQYF
TRBV7-9	TRBJ2-7	CASSLVPPGVDEQYF
TRBV12-3/TRBV12-4	TRBJ1-1	CASSFGSGLNTEAFF
TRBV27	TRBJ1-2	CASSLMTGIGGYTF
TRBV9	TRBJ2-1	CASSPKTSGPYNEQFF
TRBV12-3/TRBV12-4	TRBJ2-2	CASSRDRVVTGELFF
TRBV28	TRBJ2-1	CASSLNLAGGPNEQFF
TRBV29-1	TRBJ2-2	CSVGRGDTGELFF
TRBV6-1	TRBJ1-5	CASRALNQPQHF
TRBV21-1	TRBJ2-5	CASRQGETQYF
TRBV10-3	TRBJ1-1	CAISENTEAFF
TRBV4-3	TRBJ2-3	CASSQGAAGSTDTQYF
TRBV20-1	TRBJ2-5	CSAGGYTSGGQETQYF
TRBV28	TRBJ2-5	CASSPPGKQETQYF
TRBV14	TRBJ2-1	CASSLQPGEQFF
TRBV7-8	TRBJ2-2	CASSLYRGELFF
TRBV14	TRBJ2-1	CASSQEGVSRGEQFF
TRBV12-3/TRBV12-4	TRBJ1-3	CASSLNIATIYF
TRBV5-1	TRBJ1-6	CASSLDGAQNSPLHF
TRBV12-3/TRBV12-4	TRBJ1-2	CASSPRANYGYTF
TRBV10-2	TRBJ1-5	CASSESPGNSNQPQHF
TRBV28	TRBJ2-3	CASSKQGIADTQYF
TRBV28	TRBJ2-7	CASSLAGGGYEQYF
TRBV27	TRBJ2-5	CASSLGGHQETQYF
TRBV7-7	TRBJ2-3	CASSLGLAGGPGTDTQYF
TRBV7-8	TRBJ2-7	CASSQGSGGRAYEQYF
TRBV29-1	TRBJ2-1	CSVTSGMVDEQFF
TRBV11-1	TRBJ2-1	CASSFENSNEQFF
TRBV3-1	TRBJ2-2	CASSQVGAGNTGELFF
TRBV4-3	TRBJ2-7	CASSQDKAGYHEQYF
TRBV11-1	TRBJ2-1	CASSLVRERNEQFF